This TCR beta chain was retrieved from a study of chemoradiotherapy in HPV16-positive cancers. Over chemoradiotherapy, repertoires were sampled more than once. General observations from the study: Candidate HPV-specific clones and E7-related TCR motifs grew in tumor during treatment. Only a couple of HPV16-positive patients supplied the functional HPV-specificity definition.

TCRdb keeps only in-frame clones here, not all; method: immunoSEQ multiplex PCR. The table includes 40,000 to 60,000 clones, under 95% detected once. Concerning this clone: The antigen is undetermined.

This specimen consisted of blood, obtained from a patient who underwent chemoradiotherapy. The TCR comes from a human donor with HPV-associated anogenital cancer.

The CDR3 DNA reads TGCGCCAGCAGCTTGGCCTCAGGGATCAGGATGAGGACCCAGTACTTC. This encodes CASSLASGIRMRTQYF. J is TRBJ2-5 and V is TRBV5-1, with a weak D call TRBD1 (5 bases). There are 16 residues in the CDR3. Germline-derived CDR1 and CDR2 are SGHRS and YFSETQ. V lost 0 bases, J lost 7 bases, and 19 bases lay in between.